These T cell receptor beta chains were read from a single sample in a study of T cells in Graves' hyperthyroidism and ophthalmopathy. One entry per CDR3 protein results from TCRdb running MiXCR on the multiplex PCR reads. The table shows 620,000 or so distinct CDR3 sequences, with about 14% occurring only once. The sample taken for sequencing was blood. The origin of the receptors is a woman in her forties or fifties with Graves' ophthalmopathy. Both conserved end residues are part of each CDR3. A D gene is named only where the DNA matches it firmly. Clone sizes are given selectively: once, few, many, or a class where the clone is expanded.

v_gene,abundance,d_gene,j_gene,CDR3nt,CDR3aa
TRBV11-2,many,TRBD2,TRBJ2-1,TGTGCCAGCAGCTTCCGACTAGCGGAGCCCCGGAACTACTACAATGAGCAGTTCTTC,CASSFRLAEPRNYYNEQFF
TRBV28,many,TRBD2,TRBJ2-2,TGTGCCAGCAGTTTATGGGCTAGCGGGAGGCCGGGGACCGGGGAGCTGTTTTTT,CASSLWASGRPGTGELFF
TRBV20-1,many,-,TRBJ1-5,TGCAGTGCTACAGAACAACAACCGGGAGTAAATAATCAGCCCCAGCATTTT,CSATEQQPGVNNQPQHF
TRBV11-2,-,-,TRBJ2-1,TGTGCCAGCAGCCGTTCCGGGACAAATTACAATGAGCAGTTCTTC,CASSRSGTNYNEQFF
TRBV20-1,many,-,TRBJ1-5,TGCAGTGCTAGAGCGGGTTTGTTTAGGGACGGAGATCAGCCCCAGCATTTT,CSARAGLFRDGDQPQHF
TRBV20-1,once,-,TRBJ1-5,TGCAGTGCTGGTAGGGAGAATCAGCCCCAGCATTTT,CSAGRENQPQHF
TRBV10-3,-,-,TRBJ1-1,TGTGCCATCACCAGGGGTTCGGTGGTTATGAACACTGAAGCTTTCTTT,CAITRGSVVMNTEAFF
TRBV15,many,TRBD2,TRBJ2-3,TGTGCCACCAGCAAGGGTGGAACGGGAGGAGGTGGCACAGATACGCAGTATTTT,CATSKGGTGGGGTDTQYF
TRBV27,-,-,TRBJ2-2,TGTGCCAGCAGTTTGACTAGCACCGGGGAGCTGTTTTTT,CASSLTSTGELFF
TRBV28,many,-,TRBJ1-1,TGTGCCAGCAGTTTAAAGACACTGAACACTGAAGCTTTCTTT,CASSLKTLNTEAFF
TRBV3-1,-,TRBD1,TRBJ2-7,TGTGCCAGCAGCCAAGGGACAGGGGGCCGGAGCGAGCAGTACTTC,CASSQGTGGRSEQYF
TRBV7-2,many,TRBD2,TRBJ2-3,TGTGCCAGCAGCTTAGCCCCTAGCGGGACAGATACGCAGTATTTT,CASSLAPSGTDTQYF
TRBV11-2,many,TRBD2,TRBJ2-1,TGTGCCAGCAGCGCGGGACTAAGGGTTTATGAGCAGTTCTTC,CASSAGLRVYEQFF
TRBV4-3,-,TRBD2,TRBJ2-3,TGCGCCAGCAGCCGCGGGAGCAAAACTAGCACAGATACGCAGTATTTT,CASSRGSKTSTDTQYF
TRBV7-8,-,-,TRBJ1-1,TGTGCCAGCAGCTTTCTGTTTGGCGGGACTGAAGCTTTCTTT,CASSFLFGGTEAFF
TRBV7-3,many,-,TRBJ2-1,TGTGCCAGCAGCCCCGTCGGGACCCAGTCCAATGAGCAGTTCTTC,CASSPVGTQSNEQFF
TRBV9,-,TRBD2,TRBJ2-2,TGTGCCAGCAGCGGTAGCGGGAGGGCAACGACCGGGGAGCTGTTTTTT,CASSGSGRATTGELFF
TRBV5-1,many,TRBD1,TRBJ2-1,TGCGCCAGCAGCGTGGGACAGGGGATCCACAATGAGCAGTTCTTC,CASSVGQGIHNEQFF
TRBV30,few,TRBD1,TRBJ1-6,TGTGCCTGGACAGGGGGCCGTTCCTATAATTCACCCCTCCACTTT,CAWTGGRSYNSPLHF
TRBV2,many,-,TRBJ2-1,TGTGCCAGCAGTGATGAACGTAACGATGAGCAGTTCTTC,CASSDERNDEQFF
TRBV6-2/TRBV6-3,-,-,TRBJ2-2,TGTGCCGGCAGCCCGGACGGAACGAACACCGGGGAGCTGTTTTTT,CAGSPDGTNTGELFF
TRBV28,many,TRBD2,TRBJ2-7,TGTGCCAGCAGTCCCTGGACTAGCACCTACGAGCAGTACTTC,CASSPWTSTYEQYF